The 9 T cell receptor beta chains below come from one sample, sequenced in a study of blood T cell repertoires in COVID-19. Method: immunoSEQ multiplex PCR; TCRdb's copy keeps in-frame clones and lacks some. The data contain just under 60,000 clones, less than 85% of them seen just once; the ten biggest clones take up about 8.9%. Sequenced: peripheral blood. The receptors derive from a human donor in a cohort sampled during active COVID-19.

The chain carries TRBV7-2 and TRBJ1-1; TRBD1 agrees at 7 bases. With 5 bases clipped from V and 1 base from J, the junction kept 16 bases outside the gene matches. The CDR3 has 18 residues. Germline V gene sequence: CDR1 SGHTA, CDR2 FQGNSA. In DNA form, the CDR3 reads TGTGCCAGCAGCAGGAGAGGAGGGGGCGCAGTAGAGAACACTGAAGCTTTCTTT. Its translation: CASSRRGGGAVENTEAFF.

This chain uses TRBV12-3 or TRBV12-4 with TRBJ1-2, with D uncertain. The CDR3 length is 12 residues. V lost 4 bases and J 3 bases, leaving 6 bases between the germline ends. CDR3 nucleotide sequence: TGTGCCAGCAGTTCGCGGTACTATGGCTACACCTTC. The encoded protein is CASSSRYYGYTF.

The chain links TRBV18 to TRBJ2-5; possible D gene TRBD2, 6 bases. V gave up 0 bases and J gave up 1 base, with 15 bases separating them. Looked up from germline, CDR1 is KGHSH and CDR2 is LQKENI. This CDR3 spans 17 amino acids. CDR3 in DNA: TGTGCCAGCTCACCACCCGGTCTAGCGTCTTCCCAAGAGACCCAGTACTTC. Amino acid sequence: CASSPPGLASSQETQYF.

This clone appeared a few times. The chain couples TRBV14 to TRBJ1-6, with 7 bases fitting TRBD1. J was trimmed by 6 bases and V by 1 base; bases with no gene match: 3. Germline CDR1 and CDR2: SGHDN and FVKESK. CDR3 length: 15 amino acids. CDR3 coding DNA: TGTGCCAGCAGCCAAGGACAGGGAGTTAATTCACCCCTCCACTTT. Protein: CASSQGQGVNSPLHF.

The rearrangement links TRBV5-1 to TRBJ2-7; TRBD1 aligns across 7 bases. The CDR3 extends over 15 amino acids. V lost 2 bases to trimming and J lost 4 bases; unmatched junction nucleotides: 9. The V gene's germline CDR1 is SGHRS and CDR2 YFSETQ. The CDR3 DNA follows: TGCGCCAGCAGCTTTACCGGGACAGAAACGTACGAGCAGTACTTC. Translating it yields CASSFTGTETYEQYF.

The V gene is TRBV3-1 (or the pseudogene TRBV3-2), the J gene TRBJ2-1, with a tentative D call TRBD1 (6 bases). V was cut by 1 base and J by 5 bases, with 12 bases left in between. CDR1 LGHDT and CDR2 YNNKEL come from the germline V gene (reference sequence). The CDR3 is 15 residues long. The CDR3 loop is CASSQGTARHNEQFF. For the CDR3, the DNA is TGTGCCAGCAGCCAAGGGACAGCCCGCCACAATGAGCAGTTCTTC.

This chain connects TRBV30 to TRBJ1-2, with a possible D match to TRBD1 (6 bases). CDR1 is GTSNPN and CDR2 is SVGIG in the germline V gene (reference sequence). V was clipped by 0 bases and J by 7 bases, with 12 bases between them. The CDR3 consists of 13 residues. CDR3 region: CAWSVGRGRGYTF. CDR3 in DNA: TGTGCCTGGAGTGTAGGCAGGGGACGTGGCTACACCTTC.

The chain recombines TRBV7-2 with TRBJ1-1, with 9 nucleotides matching TRBD1. The CDR3 consists of 15 residues. Trimming cost V 6 bases and J 0 bases; bases outside gene matches: 5. Germline-derived CDR1 and CDR2 are SGHTA and FQGNSA. CDR3 sequence: CASSTTGGLNTEAFF. For the CDR3, the DNA is TGTGCCAGCAGTACGACAGGGGGACTGAACACTGAAGCTTTCTTT.

The rearrangement joins TRBV7-2 to TRBJ1-5, with 9 bases identical to TRBD1. Germline CDR1 reads SGHTA; CDR2 reads FQGNSA. This CDR3 spans 14 amino acids. V was clipped by 3 bases and J by 9 bases; unmatched bases: 6. Written as DNA, the CDR3 is TGTGCCAGCAGCTTTGACAGGGGGTCTCCGCCCCAGCATTTT. The encoded protein is CASSFDRGSPPQHF.